This T cell receptor (beta chain) was documented in a study of OX40 agonist ivuxolimab in advanced cancers. Study-level background: The costimulatory receptor OX40 (CD134) was targeted by ivuxolimab, a fully human IgG2 agonistic monoclonal antibody. Intravenous ivuxolimab was administered to patients every 2 weeks at six dose levels: 0.01, 0.1, 0.3, 1.5, 3 and 10 mg/kg. Of the approximately 50 dose-escalation patients, hepatocellular carcinoma was present in 19, melanoma in roughly 15, renal cell carcinoma in 9 and head and neck cancer in 9. A male proportion of roughly 80% and a mean age of approximately 62 years, ranging from 23 to 79, were recorded for the dose-escalation cohort. Patients were allowed to have had prior anti-PD-1, anti-PD-L1 or anti-CTLA-4 therapy, and approximately 40% of the dose-escalation patients had previously received checkpoint inhibitors. Partial responses occurred in three dose-escalation patients, of whom one had hepatocellular carcinoma and two had cutaneous melanoma. Peripheral TCRbeta sequencing aimed to test whether ivuxolimab altered TCR sequence diversity and caused clonal T-cell expansion. The monotherapy dose-escalation portion (N ≈ 52 patients) of the phase I ivuxolimab trial is reported in the paper.

The trial excluded patients who had a history of autoimmune disease or were on systemic immunosuppression. Peripheral blood for TCR sequencing was drawn from every dose cohort at baseline, at cycle 4 day 1 and at cycle 7 day 1. Samples came from an open-label, multicenter, first-in-human phase I dose-escalation trial of ivuxolimab. Adults with locally advanced or metastatic melanoma, renal cell, hepatocellular, or head and neck squamous cell carcinoma were enrolled in the trial. CD4+ and CD8+ T cells were sorted separately from peripheral blood before TCR sequencing. The study at large found these results: After ivuxolimab, CD8+ T cells had more expanded clones than CD4+ T cells on average. In partial responders in the 0.1-3.0 mg/kg groups, normalized peripheral clonal expansion was found to be among the lowest, especially among CD8+ T cells. At doses from 0.1 to 3.0 mg/kg, clonal expansion was seen in both CD4+ and CD8+ blood T cells between baseline and week 6. Low levels of normalized T-cell clonal expansion were also seen in some nonresponding patients. The antigen specificity of the peripheral T cells that underwent clonal expansion was not determined.

The V end gives up 4 bases and the J end 4 bases, leaving 8 bases in the junction not matched to a gene. Taken from cysteine to phenylalanine, the CDR3 has 15 residues. CDR3 DNA is the only sequence kept; it has 45 bases, read in frame from the first base. The germline V gene yields LGHNA for CDR1 and YNFKEQ for CDR2. To sequence the TCRbeta CDR3 region, genomic DNA was isolated from the sorted cells. The immunoSEQ Assay was used to sequence the TCRbeta CDR3 regions. Drawn from immuneACCESS, this table holds only the in-frame rearrangements with V and J called that TCRdb kept. Clones are partly lost; checked studies trace under half to an unresolved V gene and leave the rest unexplained. A total of some 100,000 clones appear in this sample, under 90% of them only once. The biggest ten clones account for about 1.9% of the sample. A word on this clone: The antigen it recognizes is unknown. No clone much larger than this one lies a single base away; base qualities are absent.

The receptor chain draws on TRBV4-2 and TRBJ2-7, and 9 bases in between align with TRBD2. The sample was CD4+ or CD8+ T cells sorted from blood, taken in a trial of the OX40 agonist ivuxolimab. The sequence was collected from an adult with an advanced solid tumor such as melanoma, head and neck, liver or kidney cancer. Here the CDR3 is given as CASSLRLAGEYEQYF. Read as DNA, the sequence is TGTGCCAGCAGCCTGCGATTAGCGGGAGAGTACGAGCAGTACTTC.